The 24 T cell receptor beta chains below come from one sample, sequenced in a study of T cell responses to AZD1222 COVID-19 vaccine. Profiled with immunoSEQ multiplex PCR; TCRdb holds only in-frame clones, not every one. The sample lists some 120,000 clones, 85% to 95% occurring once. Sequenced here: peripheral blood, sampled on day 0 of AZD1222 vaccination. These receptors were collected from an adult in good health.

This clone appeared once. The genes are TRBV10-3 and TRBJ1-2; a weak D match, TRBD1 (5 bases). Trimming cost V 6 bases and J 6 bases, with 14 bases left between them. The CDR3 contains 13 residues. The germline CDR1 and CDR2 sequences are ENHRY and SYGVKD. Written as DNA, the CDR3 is TGTGCCATCAGGCGCCAAGGGACGAATGGCTACACCTTC. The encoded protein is CAIRRQGTNGYTF.

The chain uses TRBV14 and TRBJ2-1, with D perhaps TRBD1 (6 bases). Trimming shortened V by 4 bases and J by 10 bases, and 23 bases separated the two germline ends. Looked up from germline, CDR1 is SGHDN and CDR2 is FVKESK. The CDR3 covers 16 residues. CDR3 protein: CASSLLRQETLDEQFF. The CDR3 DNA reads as TGTGCCAGCAGCCTCCTTAGACAGGAGACTTTAGACGAGCAGTTCTTC.

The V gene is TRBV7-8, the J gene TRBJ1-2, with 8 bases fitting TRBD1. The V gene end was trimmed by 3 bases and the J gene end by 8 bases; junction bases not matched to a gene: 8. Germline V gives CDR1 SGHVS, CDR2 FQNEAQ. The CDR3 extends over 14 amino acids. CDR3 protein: CASSFSQGVDGYTF. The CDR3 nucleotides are TGTGCCAGCAGCTTTTCACAGGGGGTGGACGGCTACACCTTC.

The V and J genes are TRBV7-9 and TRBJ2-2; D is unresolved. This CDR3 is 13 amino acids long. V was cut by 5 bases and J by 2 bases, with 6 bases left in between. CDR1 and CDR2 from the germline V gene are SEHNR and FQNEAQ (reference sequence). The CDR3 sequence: CASSLKNTGELFF. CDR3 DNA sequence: TGTGCCAGCAGCCTTAAAAACACCGGGGAGCTGTTTTTT.

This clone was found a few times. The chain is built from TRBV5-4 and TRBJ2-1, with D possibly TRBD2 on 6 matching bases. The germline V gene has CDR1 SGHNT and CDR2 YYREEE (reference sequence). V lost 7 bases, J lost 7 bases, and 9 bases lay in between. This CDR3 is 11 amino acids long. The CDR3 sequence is CASGRQNEQFF. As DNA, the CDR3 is TGTGCCAGCGGGAGGCAAAATGAGCAGTTCTTC.

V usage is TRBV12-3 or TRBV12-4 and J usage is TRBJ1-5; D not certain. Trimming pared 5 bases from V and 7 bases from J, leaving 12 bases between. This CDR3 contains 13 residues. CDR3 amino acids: CASSPDIPQPQHF. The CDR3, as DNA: TGTGCCAGCAGTCCAGACATTCCCCAGCCCCAGCATTTT.

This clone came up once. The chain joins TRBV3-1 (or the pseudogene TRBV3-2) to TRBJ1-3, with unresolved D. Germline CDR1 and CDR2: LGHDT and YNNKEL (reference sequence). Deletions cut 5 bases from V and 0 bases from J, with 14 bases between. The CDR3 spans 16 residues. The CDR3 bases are TGTGCCAGCAGCTCAAGCAGGATCTTCTCTGGAAACACCATATATTTT. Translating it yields CASSSSRIFSGNTIYF.

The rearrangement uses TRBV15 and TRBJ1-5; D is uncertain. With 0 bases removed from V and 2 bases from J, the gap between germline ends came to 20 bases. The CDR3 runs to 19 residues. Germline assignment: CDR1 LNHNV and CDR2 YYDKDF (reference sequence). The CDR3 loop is CATSRDTNPPGEGNQPQHF. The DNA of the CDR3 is TGTGCCACCAGCAGAGACACCAATCCCCCTGGGGAGGGCAATCAGCCCCAGCATTTT.

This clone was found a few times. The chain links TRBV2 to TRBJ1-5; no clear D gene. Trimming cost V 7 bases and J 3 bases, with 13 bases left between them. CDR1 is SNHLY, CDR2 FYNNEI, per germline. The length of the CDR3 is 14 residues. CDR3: CASKNGEDNQPQHF. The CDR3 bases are TGTGCCAGCAAAAACGGGGAAGACAATCAGCCCCAGCATTTT. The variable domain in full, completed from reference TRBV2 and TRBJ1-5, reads EPEVTQTPSHQVTQMGQEVILRCVPISNHLYFYWYRQILGQKVEFLVSFYNNEISEKSEIFDDQFSVERPDGSNFTLKIRSTKLEDSAMYFCASKNGEDNQPQHFGDGTRLSIL.

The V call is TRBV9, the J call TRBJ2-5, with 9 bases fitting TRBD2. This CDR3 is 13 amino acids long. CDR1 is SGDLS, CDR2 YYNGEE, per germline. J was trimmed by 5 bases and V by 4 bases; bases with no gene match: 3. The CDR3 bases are TGTGCCAGCAGCTTAGCGGGAGATGAGACCCAGTACTTC. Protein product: CASSLAGDETQYF.

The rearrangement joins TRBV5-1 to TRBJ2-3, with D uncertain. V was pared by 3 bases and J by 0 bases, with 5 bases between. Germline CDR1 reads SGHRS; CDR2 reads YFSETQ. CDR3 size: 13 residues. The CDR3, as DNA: TGCGCCAGCAGCTCGATTAGCACAGATACGCAGTATTTT. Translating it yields CASSSISTDTQYF.

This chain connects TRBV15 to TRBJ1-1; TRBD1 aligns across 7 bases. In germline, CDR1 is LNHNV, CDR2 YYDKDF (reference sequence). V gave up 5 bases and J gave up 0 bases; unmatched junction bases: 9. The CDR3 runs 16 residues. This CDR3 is CATSGPGTVMNTEAFF. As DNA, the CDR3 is TGTGCCACCAGCGGTCCCGGGACAGTCATGAACACTGAAGCTTTCTTT. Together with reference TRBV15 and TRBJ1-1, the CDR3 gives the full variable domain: DAMVIQNPRYQVTQFGKPVTLSCSQTLNHNVMYWYQQKSSQAPKLLFHYYDKDFNNEADTPDNFQSRRPNTSFCFLDIRSPGLGDTAMYLCATSGPGTVMNTEAFFGQGTRLTVV.

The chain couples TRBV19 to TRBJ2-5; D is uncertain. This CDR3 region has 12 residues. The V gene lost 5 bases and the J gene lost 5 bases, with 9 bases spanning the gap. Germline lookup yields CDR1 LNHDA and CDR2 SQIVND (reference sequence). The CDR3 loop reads CASSSTRETQYF. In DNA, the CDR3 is TGTGCCAGTAGTTCCACGCGGGAGACCCAGTACTTC.

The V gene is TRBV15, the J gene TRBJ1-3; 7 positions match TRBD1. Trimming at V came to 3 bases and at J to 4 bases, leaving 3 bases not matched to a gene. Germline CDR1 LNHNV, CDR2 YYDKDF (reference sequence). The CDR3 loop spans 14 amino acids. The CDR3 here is CATSRTGHGNTIYF. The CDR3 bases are TGTGCCACCAGCAGGACAGGGCACGGAAACACCATATATTTT.

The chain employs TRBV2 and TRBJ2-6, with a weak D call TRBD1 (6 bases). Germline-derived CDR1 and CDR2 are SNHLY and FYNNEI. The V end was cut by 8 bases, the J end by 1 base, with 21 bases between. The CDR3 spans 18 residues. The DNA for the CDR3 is TGTGCCAGCTACGACCCAGGGGTTAAGGGGTCTGGGGCCAACGTCCTGACTTTC. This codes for CASYDPGVKGSGANVLTF.

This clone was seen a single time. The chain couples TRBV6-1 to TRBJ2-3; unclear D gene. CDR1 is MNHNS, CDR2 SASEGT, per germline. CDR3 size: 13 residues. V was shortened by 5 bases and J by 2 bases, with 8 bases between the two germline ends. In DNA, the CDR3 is TGTGCCAGCAGTCCGGAATTCACAGATACGCAGTATTTT. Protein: CASSPEFTDTQYF.

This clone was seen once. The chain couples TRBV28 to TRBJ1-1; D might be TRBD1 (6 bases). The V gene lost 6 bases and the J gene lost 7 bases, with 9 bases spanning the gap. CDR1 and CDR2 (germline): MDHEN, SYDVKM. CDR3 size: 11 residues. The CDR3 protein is CASSSGVEAFF. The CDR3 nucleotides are TGTGCCAGCAGCTCAGGGGTTGAAGCTTTCTTT.

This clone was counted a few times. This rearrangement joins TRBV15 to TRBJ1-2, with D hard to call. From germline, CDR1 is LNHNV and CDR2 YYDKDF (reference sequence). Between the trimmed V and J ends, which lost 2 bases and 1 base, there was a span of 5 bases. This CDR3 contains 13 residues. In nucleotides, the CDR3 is TGTGCCACCAGCAGACCCCATAACTATGGCTACACCTTC. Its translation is CATSRPHNYGYTF.

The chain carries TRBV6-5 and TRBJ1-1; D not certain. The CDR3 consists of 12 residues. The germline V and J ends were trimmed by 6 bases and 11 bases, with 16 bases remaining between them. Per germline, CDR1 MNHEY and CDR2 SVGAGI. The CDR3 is CASRSTNRRAFF. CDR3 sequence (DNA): TGTGCCAGCAGGTCGACCAATAGAAGGGCTTTCTTT.

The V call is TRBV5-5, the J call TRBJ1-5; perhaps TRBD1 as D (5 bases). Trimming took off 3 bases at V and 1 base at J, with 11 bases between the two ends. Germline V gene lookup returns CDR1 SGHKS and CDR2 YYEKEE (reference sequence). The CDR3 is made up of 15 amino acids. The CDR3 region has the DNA TGTGCCAGCAGCTGGGCGGGGGAGAGCAATCAGCCCCAGCATTTT. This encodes CASSWAGESNQPQHF.

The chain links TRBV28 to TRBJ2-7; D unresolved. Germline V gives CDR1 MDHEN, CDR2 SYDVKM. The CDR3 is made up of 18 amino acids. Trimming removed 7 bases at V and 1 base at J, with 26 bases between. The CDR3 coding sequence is TGTGCCAGCAACCCGAGCCCTTCGCTAGGCCGATGGTCCTACGAGCAGTACTTC. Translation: CASNPSPSLGRWSYEQYF.

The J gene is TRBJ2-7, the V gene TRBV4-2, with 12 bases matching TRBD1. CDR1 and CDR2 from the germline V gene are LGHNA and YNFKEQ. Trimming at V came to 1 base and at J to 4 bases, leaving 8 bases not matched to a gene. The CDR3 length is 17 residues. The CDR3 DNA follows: TGTGCCAGCAGCCAAGGCTATGGGACAGGGGGCTTTTACGAGCAGTACTTC. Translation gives CASSQGYGTGGFYEQYF.

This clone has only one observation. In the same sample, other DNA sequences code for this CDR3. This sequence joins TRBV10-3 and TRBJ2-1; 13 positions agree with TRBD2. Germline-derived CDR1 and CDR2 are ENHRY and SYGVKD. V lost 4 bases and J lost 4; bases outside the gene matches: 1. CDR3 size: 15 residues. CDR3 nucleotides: TGTGCCATCAGTGGGGGACTAGCGGGGTACAATGAGCAGTTCTTC. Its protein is CAISGGLAGYNEQFF.

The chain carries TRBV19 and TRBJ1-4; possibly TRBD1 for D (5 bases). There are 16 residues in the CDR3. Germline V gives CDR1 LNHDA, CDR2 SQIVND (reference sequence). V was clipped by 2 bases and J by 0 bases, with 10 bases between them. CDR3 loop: CASSITGYATNEKLFF. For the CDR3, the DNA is TGTGCCAGTAGTATAACAGGCTACGCAACTAATGAAAAACTGTTTTTT.